This TCR beta chain was sequenced during a study of shared clonotypes between healthy human individuals. Around 220 ng DNA, about 28,000 T cell genomes, went into each sorted-subset replicate PCR. Profiling relied on immunoSEQ multiplex PCR, and the TCRdb table lists in-frame clones only, not all of them. The sample shows a few million clones, just over 90% of them seen only once. Notes on the study in general: Sequencing depth was expected to influence donor clonotype sharing. Clonotypes which were not shared had lower generation probabilities than clonotypes that all four donors shared. Donor scarcity curtailed the genetic and exposure-history diversity represented herein.

The CDR3 extends over 13 amino acids. Germline V gives CDR1 SGHNT, CDR2 YENEEA. J was trimmed by 9 bases and V by 3 bases; bases with no gene match: 5. A note on this clone: Its antigen remains unknown. The sample contains more than one DNA sequence encoding this CDR3.

The chain carries TRBV11-3 and TRBJ2-1; 7 bases line up with TRBD1. Sequences were obtained from naive CD4+ T cells from PBMCs. Described subset: CD45RA+ positively selected. The receptor was derived from a man younger than 30 in good health. Some clones in this sample may be carry-over from other donors' samples. The CDR3 is CASSLDRDSEQFF. The CDR3 DNA sequence: TGTGCCAGCAGCTTGGACCGGGACAGTGAGCAGTTCTTC.